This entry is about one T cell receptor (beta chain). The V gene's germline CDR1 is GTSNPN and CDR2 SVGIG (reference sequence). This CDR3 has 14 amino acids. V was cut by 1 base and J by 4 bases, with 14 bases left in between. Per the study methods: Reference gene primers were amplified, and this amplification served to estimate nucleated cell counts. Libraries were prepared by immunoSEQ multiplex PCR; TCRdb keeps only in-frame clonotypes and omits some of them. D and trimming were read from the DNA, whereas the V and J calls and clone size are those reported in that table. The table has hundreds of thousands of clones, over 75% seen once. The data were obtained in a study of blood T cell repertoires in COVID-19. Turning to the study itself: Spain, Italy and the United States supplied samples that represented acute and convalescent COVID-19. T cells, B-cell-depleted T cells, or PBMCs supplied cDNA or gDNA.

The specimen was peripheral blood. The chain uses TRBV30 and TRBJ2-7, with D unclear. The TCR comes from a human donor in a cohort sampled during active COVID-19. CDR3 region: CAWSAGAGGYEQYF. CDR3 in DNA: TGTGCCTGGAGTGCTGGAGCTGGTGGGTACGAGCAGTACTTC.